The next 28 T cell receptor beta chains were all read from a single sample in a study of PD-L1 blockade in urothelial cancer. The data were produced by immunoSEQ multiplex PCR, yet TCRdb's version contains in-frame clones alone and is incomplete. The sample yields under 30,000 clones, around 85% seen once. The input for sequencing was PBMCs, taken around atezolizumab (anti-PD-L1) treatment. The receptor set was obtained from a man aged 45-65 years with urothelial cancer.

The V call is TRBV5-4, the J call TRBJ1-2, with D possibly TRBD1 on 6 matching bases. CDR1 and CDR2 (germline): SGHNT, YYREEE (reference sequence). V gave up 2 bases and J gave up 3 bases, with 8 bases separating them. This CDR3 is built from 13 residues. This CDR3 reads CASSFSGDYGYTF. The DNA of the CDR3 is TGTGCCAGCAGCTTTTCAGGGGACTATGGCTACACCTTC. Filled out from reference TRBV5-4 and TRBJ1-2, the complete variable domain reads ETGVTQSPTHLIKTRGQQVTLRCSSQSGHNTVSWYQQALGQGPQFIFQYYREEENGRGNFPPRFSGLQFPNYSSELNVNALELDDSALYLCASSFSGDYGYTFGSGTRLTVV.

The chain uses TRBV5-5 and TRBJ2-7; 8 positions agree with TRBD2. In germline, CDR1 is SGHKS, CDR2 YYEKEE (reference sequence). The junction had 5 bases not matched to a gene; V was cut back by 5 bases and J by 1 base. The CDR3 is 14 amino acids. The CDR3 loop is CASSGLAVSYEQYV. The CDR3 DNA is TGTGCCAGCAGTGGACTAGCAGTGTCCTACGAGCAGTACGTC.

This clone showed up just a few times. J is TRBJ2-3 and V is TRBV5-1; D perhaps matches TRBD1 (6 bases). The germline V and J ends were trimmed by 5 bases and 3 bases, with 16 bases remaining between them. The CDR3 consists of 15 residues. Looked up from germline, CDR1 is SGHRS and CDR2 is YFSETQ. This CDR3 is CASSRATGTTDTQYF. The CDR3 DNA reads TGCGCCAGCAGTCGAGCTACAGGGACGACAGATACGCAGTATTTT.

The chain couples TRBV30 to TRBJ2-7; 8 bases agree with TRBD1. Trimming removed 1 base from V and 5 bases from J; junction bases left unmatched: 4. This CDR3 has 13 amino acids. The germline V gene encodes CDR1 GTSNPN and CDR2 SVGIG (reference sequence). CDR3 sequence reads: CAWSGTGSNEQYF. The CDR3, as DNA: TGTGCCTGGAGTGGGACAGGGAGTAACGAGCAGTACTTC.

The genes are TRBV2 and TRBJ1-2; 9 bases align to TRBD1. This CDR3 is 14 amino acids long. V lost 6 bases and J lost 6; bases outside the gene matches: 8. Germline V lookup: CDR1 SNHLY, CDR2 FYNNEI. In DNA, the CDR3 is TGTGCCAGCAGGACGACAGGGGGTCGGAATGGCTACACCTTC. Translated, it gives CASRTTGGRNGYTF.

Here the CDR3 DNA reads TGTGCCAGCAGCGGACAGGGGGTAAAGGATCAGCCCCAGCATTTT. Protein sequence: CASSGQGVKDQPQHF. V is TRBV6-4 and J is TRBJ1-5; TRBD1 matches 10 bases. The CDR3 is made up of 15 amino acids. Germline loops: CDR1 MRHNA, CDR2 SNTAGT. J gave up 5 bases and V 6 bases, and 7 bases lay outside the gene matches.

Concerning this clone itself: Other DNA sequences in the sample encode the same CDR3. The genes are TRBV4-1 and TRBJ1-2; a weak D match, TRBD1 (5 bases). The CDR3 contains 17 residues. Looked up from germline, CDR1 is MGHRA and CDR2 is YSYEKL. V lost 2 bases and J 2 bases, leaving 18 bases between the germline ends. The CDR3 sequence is CASSQPSRQLANYGYTF. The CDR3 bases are TGCGCCAGCAGCCAACCATCTCGACAGTTGGCCAACTATGGCTACACCTTC.

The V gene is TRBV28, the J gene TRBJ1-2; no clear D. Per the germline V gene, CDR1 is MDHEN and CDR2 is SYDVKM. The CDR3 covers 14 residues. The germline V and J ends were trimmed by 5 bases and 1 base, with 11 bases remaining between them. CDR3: CASSPPGNNYGYTF. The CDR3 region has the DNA TGTGCCAGCAGTCCCCCCGGGAATAACTATGGCTACACCTTC.

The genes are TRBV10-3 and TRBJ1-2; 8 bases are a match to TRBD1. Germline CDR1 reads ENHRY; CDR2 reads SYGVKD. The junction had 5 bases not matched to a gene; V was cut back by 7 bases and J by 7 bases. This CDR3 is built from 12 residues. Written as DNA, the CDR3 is TGTGCCATCACTCAGACAGGGGTTGGCTACACCTTC. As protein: CAITQTGVGYTF.

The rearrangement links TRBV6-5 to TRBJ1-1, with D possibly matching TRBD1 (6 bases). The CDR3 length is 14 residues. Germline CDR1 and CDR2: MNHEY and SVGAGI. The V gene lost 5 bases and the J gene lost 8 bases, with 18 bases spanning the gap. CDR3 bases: TGTGCCAGCAGTCAACAGGGAACCCCGGGGGAAGCTTTCTTT. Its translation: CASSQQGTPGEAFF.

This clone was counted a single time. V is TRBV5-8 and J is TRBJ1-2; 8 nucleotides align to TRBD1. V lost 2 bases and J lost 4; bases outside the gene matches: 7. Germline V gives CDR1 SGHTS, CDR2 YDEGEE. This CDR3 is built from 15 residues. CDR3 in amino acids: CASSFRTGKRYGYTF. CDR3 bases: TGTGCCAGCAGCTTCAGGACAGGGAAGCGCTATGGCTACACCTTC.

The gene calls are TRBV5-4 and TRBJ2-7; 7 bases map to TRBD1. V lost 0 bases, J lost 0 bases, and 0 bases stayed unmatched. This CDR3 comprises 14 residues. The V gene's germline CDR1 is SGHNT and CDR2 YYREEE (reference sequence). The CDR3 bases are TGTGCCAGCAGCTTGGCAGGGGGCTCCTACGAGCAGTACTTC. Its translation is CASSLAGGSYEQYF.

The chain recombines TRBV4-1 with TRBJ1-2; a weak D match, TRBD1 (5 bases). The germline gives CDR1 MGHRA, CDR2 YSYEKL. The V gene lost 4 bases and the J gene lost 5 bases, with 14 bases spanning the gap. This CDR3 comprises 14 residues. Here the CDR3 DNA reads TGCGCCAGCAGCCCAGAGGGCAGGGTATATGGCTACACCTTC. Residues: CASSPEGRVYGYTF.

The CDR3 bases are TGCAGCGTGAGGGACAGGGCCTACACTGAAGCTTTCTTT. Translation: CSVRDRAYTEAFF. The rearrangement joins TRBV29-1 to TRBJ1-1; 9 bases align to TRBD1. Germline V CDR1 and CDR2: SQVTM, ANQGSEA. V trimming: 6 bases; J trimming: 3 bases; junction bases outside the gene matches: 5. This CDR3 spans 13 amino acids.

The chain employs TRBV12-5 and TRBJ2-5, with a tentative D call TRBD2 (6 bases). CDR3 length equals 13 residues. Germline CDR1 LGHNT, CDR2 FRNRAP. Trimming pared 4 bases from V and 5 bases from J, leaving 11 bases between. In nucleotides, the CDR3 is TGTGCTAGTGGTTCGTGGGGGGTGGAGACCCAGTACTTC. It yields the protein CASGSWGVETQYF. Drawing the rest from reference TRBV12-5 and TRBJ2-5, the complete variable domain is DARVTQTPRHKVTEMGQEVTMRCQPILGHNTVFWYRQTMMQGLELLAYFRNRAPLDDSGMPKDRFSAEMPDATLATLKIQPSEPRDSAVYFCASGSWGVETQYFGPGTRLLVL.

The CDR3 DNA reads as TGTGCCAGCGAGGGGGGGTCGGGGGTGGTTTTCTTT. Translating it yields CASEGGSGVVFF. The V and J genes are TRBV7-2 and TRBJ1-1, with D tentatively TRBD1 (6 bases). CDR1 is SGHTA, CDR2 FQGNSA, per germline. The CDR3 extends over 12 amino acids. Trimming took 8 bases from V and 13 from J, leaving 20 bases between them.

This CDR3 reads CASSVAMTGVWNEQFF. CDR3 nucleotides: TGTGCCAGCAGCGTAGCGATGACAGGGGTTTGGAATGAGCAGTTCTTC. V and J are TRBV9 and TRBJ2-1; TRBD1 aligns across 8 bases. This CDR3 contains 16 residues. The junction had 9 bases not matched to a gene; V was cut back by 0 bases and J by 7 bases. Per the germline V gene, CDR1 is SGDLS and CDR2 is YYNGEE.

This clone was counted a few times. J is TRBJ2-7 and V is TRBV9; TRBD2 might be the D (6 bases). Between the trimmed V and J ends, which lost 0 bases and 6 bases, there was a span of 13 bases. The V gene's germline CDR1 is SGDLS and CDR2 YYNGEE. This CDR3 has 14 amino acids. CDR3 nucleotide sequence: TGTGCCAGCAGCGTAGCCCTCTTGGGGGGCGAGCAGTACTTC. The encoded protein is CASSVALLGGEQYF.

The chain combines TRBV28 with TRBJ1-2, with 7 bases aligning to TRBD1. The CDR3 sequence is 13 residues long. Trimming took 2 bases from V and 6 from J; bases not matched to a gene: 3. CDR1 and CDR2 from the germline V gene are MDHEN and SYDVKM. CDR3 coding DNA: TGTGCCAGCAGTTTACTGACAGGGAATGGCTACACCTTC. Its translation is CASSLLTGNGYTF.

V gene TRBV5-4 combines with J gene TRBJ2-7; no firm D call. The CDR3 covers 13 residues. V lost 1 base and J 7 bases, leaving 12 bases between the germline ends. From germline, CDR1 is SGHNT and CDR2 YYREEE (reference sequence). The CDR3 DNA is TGTGCCAGCAGCTTGTATGCGTCGTGGGAGCAGTACTTC. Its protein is CASSLYASWEQYF.

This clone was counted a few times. Written as DNA, the CDR3 is TGCGCCAGCAGCTTGGGTCTCGGAGAGACCCAGTACTTC. Its protein product is CASSLGLGETQYF. The chain recombines TRBV5-1 with TRBJ2-5, with D hard to call. Germline V lookup: CDR1 SGHRS, CDR2 YFSETQ. The CDR3 totals 13 residues. The V end lost 0 bases, the J end lost 4 bases, and 7 bases lay between the germline ends.

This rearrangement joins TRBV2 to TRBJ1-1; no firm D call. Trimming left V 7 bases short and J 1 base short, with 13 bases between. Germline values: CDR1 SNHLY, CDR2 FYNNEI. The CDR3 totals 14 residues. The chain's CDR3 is CASTASAGNTEAFF. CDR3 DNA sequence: TGTGCCAGCACTGCGAGCGCGGGGAACACTGAAGCTTTCTTT.

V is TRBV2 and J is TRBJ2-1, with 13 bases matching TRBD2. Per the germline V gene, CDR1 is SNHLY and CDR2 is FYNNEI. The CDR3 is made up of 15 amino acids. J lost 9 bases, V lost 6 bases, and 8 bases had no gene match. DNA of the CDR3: TGTGCCAGCAGGACGGGGACTAGCGGGGCCTCTGAGCAGTTCTTC. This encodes CASRTGTSGASEQFF.

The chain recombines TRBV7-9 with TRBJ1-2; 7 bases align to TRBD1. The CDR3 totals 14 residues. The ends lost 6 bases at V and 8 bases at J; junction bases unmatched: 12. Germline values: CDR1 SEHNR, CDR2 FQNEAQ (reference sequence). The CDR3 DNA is TGTGCCAGCAGTTTACAGGGGAATATGGCGGGCTACACCTTC. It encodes CASSLQGNMAGYTF. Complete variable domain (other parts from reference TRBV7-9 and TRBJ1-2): DTGVSQNPRHKITKRGQNVTFRCDPISEHNRLYWYRQTLGQGPEFLTYFQNEAQLEKSRLLSDRFSAERPKGSFSTLEIQRTEQGDSAMYLCASSLQGNMAGYTFGSGTRLTVV.

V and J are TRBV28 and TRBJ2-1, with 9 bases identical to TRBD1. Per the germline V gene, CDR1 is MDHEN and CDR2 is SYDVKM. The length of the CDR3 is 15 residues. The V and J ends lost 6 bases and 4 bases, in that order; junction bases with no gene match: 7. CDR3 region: CASREQGASYNEQFF. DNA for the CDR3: TGTGCCAGCAGAGAACAGGGGGCGTCTTACAATGAGCAGTTCTTC.

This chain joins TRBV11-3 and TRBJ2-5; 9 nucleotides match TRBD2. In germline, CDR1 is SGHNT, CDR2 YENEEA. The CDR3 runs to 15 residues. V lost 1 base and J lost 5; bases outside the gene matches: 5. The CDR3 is CASSLGGGAAETQYF. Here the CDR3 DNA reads TGTGCCAGCAGCTTAGGCGGGGGGGCCGCTGAGACCCAGTACTTC. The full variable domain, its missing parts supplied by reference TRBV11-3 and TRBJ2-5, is EAGVVQSPRYKIIEKKQPVAFWCNPISGHNTLYWYLQNLGQGPELLIRYENEEAVDDSQLPKDRFSAERLKGVDSTLKIQPAELGDSAVYLCASSLGGGAAETQYFGPGTRLLVL.

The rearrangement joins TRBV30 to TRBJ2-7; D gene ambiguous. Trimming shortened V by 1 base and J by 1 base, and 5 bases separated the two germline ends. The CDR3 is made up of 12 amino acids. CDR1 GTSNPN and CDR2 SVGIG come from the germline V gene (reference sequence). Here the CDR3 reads CAWSDISYEQYF. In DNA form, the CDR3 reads TGTGCCTGGAGTGACATATCCTACGAGCAGTACTTC.

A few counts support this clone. In DNA, the CDR3 is TGTGCCAGCAAGTTGGGGCTTCCGGGACAGGGGGCCTACCCCAATCAGCCCCAGCATTTT. This gives the protein CASKLGLPGQGAYPNQPQHF. The chain has TRBV6-9 and TRBJ1-5, with 12 bases that match TRBD1. Looked up from germline, CDR1 is MNHGY and CDR2 is SVAAGI. This CDR3 has 20 amino acids. The junction had 19 bases not matched to a gene; V was cut back by 7 bases and J by 3 bases.